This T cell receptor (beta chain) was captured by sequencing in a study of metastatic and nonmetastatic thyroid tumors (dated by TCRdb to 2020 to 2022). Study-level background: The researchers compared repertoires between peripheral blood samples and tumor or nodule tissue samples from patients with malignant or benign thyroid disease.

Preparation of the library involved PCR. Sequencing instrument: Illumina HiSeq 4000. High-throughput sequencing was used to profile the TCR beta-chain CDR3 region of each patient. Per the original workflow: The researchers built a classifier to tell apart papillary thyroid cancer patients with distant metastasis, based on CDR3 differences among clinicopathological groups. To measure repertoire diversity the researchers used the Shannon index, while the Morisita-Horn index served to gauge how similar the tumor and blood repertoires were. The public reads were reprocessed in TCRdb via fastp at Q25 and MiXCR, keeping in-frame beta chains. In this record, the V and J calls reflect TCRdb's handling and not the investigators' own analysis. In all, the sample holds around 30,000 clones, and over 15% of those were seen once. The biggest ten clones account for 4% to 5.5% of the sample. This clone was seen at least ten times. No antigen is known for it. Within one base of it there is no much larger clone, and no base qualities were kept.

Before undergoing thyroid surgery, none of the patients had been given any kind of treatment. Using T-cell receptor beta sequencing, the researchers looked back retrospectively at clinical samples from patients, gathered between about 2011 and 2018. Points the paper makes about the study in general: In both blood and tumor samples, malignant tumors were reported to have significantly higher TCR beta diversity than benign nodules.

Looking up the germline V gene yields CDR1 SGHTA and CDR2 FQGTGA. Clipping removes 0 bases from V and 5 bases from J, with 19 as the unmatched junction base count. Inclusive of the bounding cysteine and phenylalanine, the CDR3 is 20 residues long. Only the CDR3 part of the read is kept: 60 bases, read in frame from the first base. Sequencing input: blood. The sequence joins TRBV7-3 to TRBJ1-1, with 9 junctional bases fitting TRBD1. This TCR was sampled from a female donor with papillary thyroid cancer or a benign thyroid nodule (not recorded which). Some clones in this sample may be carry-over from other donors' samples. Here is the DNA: TGTGCCAGCAGCTTAACCTCTCCGACAGGGGGAAGGCATCGGAGGACTGAAGCTTTCTTT. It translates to CASSLTSPTGGRHRRTEAFF.